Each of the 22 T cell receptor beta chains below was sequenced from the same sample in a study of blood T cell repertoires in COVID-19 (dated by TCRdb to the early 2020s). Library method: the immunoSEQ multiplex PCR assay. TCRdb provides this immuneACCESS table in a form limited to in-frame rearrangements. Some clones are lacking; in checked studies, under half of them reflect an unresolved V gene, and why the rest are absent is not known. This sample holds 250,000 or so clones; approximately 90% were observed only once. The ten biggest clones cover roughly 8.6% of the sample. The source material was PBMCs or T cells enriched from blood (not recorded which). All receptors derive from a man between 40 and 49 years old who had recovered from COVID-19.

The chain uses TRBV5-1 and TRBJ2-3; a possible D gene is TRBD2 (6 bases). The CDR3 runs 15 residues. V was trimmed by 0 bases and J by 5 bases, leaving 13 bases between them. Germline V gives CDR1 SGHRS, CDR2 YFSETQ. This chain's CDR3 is CASSLVVAGGDTQYF. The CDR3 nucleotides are TGCGCCAGCAGCTTGGTAGTAGCCGGGGGAGATACGCAGTATTTT.

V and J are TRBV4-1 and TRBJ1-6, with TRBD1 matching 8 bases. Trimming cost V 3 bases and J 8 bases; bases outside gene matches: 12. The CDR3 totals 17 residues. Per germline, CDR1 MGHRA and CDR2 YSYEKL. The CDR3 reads CASSQGAGTGLYSPLHF. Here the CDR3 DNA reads TGCGCCAGCAGCCAGGGGGCCGGGACAGGCCTGTATTCACCCCTCCACTTT.

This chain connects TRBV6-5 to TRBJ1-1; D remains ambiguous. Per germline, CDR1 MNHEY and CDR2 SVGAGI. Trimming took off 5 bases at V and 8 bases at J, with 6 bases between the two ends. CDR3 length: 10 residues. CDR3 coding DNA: TGTGCCAGCAGTCTCGCGGAAGCTTTCTTT. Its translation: CASSLAEAFF.

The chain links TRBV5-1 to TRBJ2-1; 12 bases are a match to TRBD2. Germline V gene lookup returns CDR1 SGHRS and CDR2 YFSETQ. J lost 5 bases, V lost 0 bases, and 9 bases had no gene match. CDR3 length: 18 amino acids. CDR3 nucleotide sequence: TGCGCCAGCAGCTTGGGACTAGCGGGAGCACCACCTCACAATGAGCAGTTCTTC. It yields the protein CASSLGLAGAPPHNEQFF.

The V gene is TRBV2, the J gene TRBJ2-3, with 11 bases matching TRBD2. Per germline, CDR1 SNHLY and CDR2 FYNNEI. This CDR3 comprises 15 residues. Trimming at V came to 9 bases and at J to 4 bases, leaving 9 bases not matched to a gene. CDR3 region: CARRGLSGGADTQYF. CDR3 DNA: TGTGCCAGAAGGGGCCTTAGCGGGGGGGCAGATACGCAGTATTTT.

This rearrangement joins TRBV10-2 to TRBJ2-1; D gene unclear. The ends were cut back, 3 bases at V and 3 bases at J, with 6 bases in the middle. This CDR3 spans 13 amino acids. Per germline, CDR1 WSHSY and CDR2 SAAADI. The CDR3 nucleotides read TGCGCCAGCAGTGACCCCCGCTACAATGAGCAGTTCTTC. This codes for CASSDPRYNEQFF.

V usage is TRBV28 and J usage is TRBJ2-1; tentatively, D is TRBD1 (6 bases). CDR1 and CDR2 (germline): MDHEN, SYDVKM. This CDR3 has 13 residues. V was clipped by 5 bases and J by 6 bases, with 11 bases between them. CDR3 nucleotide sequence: TGTGCCAGCAGTAAACAACAGGGCAATGAGCAGTTCTTC. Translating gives CASSKQQGNEQFF.

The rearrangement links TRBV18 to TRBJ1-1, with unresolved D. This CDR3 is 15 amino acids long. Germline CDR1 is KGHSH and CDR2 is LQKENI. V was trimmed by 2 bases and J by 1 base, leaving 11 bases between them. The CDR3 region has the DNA TGTGCCAGCTCACCATCGGTGGTACCGAACACTGAAGCTTTCTTT. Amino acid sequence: CASSPSVVPNTEAFF.

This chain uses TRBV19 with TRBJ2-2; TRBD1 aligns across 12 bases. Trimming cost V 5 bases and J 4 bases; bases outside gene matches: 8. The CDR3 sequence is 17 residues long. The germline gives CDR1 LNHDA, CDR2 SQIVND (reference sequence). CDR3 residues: CASSFIPGQGATGELFF. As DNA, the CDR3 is TGTGCCAGTAGTTTTATCCCGGGACAGGGGGCCACCGGGGAGCTGTTTTTT. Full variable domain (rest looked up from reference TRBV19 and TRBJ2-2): DGGITQSPKYLFRKEGQNVTLSCEQNLNHDAMYWYRQDPGQGLRLIYYSQIVNDFQKGDIAEGYSVSREKKESFPLTVTSAQKNPTAFYLCASSFIPGQGATGELFFGEGSRLTVL.

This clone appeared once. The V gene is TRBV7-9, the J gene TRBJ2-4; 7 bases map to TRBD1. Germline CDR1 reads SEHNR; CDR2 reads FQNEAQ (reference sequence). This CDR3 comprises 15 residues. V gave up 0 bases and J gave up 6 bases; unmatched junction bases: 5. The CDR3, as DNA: TGTGCCAGCAGCTTAGCGCTCGGGACAGCAAACATTCAGTACTTC. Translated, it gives CASSLALGTANIQYF.

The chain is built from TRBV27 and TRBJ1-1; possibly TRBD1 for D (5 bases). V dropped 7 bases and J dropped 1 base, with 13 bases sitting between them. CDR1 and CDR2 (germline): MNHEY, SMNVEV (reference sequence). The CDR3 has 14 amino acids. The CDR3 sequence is CASTYLGANTEAFF. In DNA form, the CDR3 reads TGTGCCAGCACGTATTTAGGGGCGAACACTGAAGCTTTCTTT.

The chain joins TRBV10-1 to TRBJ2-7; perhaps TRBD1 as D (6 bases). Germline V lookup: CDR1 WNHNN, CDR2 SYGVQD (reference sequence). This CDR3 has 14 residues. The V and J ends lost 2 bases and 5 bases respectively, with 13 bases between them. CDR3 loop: CASSENTGFHEQYF. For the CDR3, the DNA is TGCGCCAGCAGTGAGAACACAGGGTTTCACGAGCAGTACTTC.

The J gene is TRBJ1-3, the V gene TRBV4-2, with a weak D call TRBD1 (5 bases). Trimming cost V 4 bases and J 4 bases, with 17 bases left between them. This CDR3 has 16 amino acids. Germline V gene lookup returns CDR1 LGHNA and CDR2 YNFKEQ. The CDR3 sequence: CASSPIGQGKGNTIYF. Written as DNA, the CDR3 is TGTGCCAGCAGCCCCATCGGCCAGGGTAAAGGAAACACCATATATTTT.

The CDR3 DNA is TGTGCCAGCAGTCCCCCAGGCGGGGGCGGCCAGCCCCAGCATTTT. This translates into CASSPPGGGGQPQHF. This chain connects TRBV28 to TRBJ1-5, with a tentative D call TRBD1 (6 bases). Trimming cost V 5 bases and J 7 bases, with 18 bases left between them. The length of the CDR3 is 15 residues. CDR1 is MDHEN, CDR2 SYDVKM, per germline.

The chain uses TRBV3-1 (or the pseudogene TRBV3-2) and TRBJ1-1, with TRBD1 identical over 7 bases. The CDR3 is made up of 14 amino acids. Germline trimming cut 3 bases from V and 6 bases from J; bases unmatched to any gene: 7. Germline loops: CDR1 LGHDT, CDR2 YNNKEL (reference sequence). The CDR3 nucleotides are TGTGCCAGCAGCCACCAAGACAGGGTCTCTGAAGCTTTCTTT. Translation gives CASSHQDRVSEAFF.

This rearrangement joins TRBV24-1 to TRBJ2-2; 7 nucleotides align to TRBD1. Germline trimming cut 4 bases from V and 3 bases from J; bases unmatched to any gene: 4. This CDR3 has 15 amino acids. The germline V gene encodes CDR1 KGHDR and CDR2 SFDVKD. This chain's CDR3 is CATSDPGTDTGELFF. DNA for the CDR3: TGTGCCACCAGTGACCCCGGGACAGACACCGGGGAGCTGTTTTTT.

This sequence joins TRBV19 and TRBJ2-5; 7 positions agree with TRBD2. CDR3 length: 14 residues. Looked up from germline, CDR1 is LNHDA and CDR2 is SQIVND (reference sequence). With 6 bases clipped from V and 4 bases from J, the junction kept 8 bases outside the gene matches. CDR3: CASSLGRGRETQYF. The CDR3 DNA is TGTGCCAGTAGCCTAGGGAGGGGTAGAGAGACCCAGTACTTC.

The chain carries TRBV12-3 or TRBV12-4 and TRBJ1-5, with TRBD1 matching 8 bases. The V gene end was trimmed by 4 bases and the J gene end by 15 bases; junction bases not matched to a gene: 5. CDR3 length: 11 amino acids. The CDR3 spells CASSYRGKMHF. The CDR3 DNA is TGTGCCAGCAGTTACAGGGGGAAGATGCATTTT.

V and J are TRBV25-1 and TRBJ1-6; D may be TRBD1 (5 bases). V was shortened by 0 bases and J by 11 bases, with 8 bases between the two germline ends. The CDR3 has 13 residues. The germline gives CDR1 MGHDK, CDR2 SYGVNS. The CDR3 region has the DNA TGTGCCAGCAGTGAATACCAGGGTGCACCCCTCCACTTT. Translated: CASSEYQGAPLHF. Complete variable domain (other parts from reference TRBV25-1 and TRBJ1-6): EADIYQTPRYLVIGTGKKITLECSQTMGHDKMYWYQQDPGMELHLIHYSYGVNSTEKGDLSSESTVSRIRTEHFPLTLESARPSHTSQYLCASSEYQGAPLHFGNGTRLTVT.

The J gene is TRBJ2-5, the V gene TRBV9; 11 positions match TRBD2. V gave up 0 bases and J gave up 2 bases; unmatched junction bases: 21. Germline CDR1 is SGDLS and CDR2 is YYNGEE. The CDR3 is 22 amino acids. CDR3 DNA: TGTGCCAGCAGCGTAGCGGCACTAGCGGGAGAAGCAAGACCCCGGTCGCAAGAGACCCAGTACTTC. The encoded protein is CASSVAALAGEARPRSQETQYF.

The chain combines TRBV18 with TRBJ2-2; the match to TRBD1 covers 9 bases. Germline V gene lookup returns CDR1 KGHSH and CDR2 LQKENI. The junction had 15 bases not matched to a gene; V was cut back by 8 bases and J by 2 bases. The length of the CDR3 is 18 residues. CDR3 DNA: TGTGCCAGCCGGACGGGACAGGGAGAATTGGGTAACACCGGGGAGCTGTTTTTT. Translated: CASRTGQGELGNTGELFF.

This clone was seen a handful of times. The CDR3 nucleotides are TGTGCTAGTGGTTTGGCAACGGGGGGCAATCAGCCCCAGCATTTT. Its translation: CASGLATGGNQPQHF. The V call is TRBV12-5, the J call TRBJ1-5; D is possibly TRBD1 (5 bases). The CDR3 length is 15 residues. Between the trimmed V and J ends, which lost 1 base and 2 bases, there was a span of 9 bases. Germline lookup yields CDR1 LGHNT and CDR2 FRNRAP.